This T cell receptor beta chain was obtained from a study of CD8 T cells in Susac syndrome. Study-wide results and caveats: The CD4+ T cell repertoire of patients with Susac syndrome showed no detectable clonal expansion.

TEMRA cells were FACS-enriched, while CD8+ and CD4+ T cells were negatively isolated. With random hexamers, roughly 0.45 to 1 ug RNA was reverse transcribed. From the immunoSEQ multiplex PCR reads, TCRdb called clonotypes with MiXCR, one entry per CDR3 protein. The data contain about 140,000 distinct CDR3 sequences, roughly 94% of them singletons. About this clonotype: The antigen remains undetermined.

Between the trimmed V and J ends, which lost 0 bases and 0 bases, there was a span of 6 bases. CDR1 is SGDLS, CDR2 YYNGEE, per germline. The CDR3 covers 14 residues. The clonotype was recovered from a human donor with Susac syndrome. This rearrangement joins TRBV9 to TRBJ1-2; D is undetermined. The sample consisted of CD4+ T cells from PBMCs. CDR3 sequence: CASSVGNANYGYTF. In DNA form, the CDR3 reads TGTGCCAGCAGCGTAGGTAACGCTAACTATGGCTACACCTTC.